This T cell receptor beta chain was recorded in a study of CD8 T cells in Susac syndrome. The CDR3 loop spans 16 amino acids. Germline CDR1 WSHSY, CDR2 SAAADI. Trimming cost V 6 bases and J 4 bases, with 19 bases left between them. Worth noting for this clonotype: What it binds is unknown.

Regarding the study as a whole: Susac syndrome CD4+ T cell repertoires showed no clonal expansion.

Reverse transcription of 0.5 to 1 ug RNA was performed with random hexamers. Across 54 Vbeta and 13 Jbeta, TCR beta CDR3 was amplified with immunoSEQ multiplex PCR. Via MiXCR, TCRdb re-called the immunoSEQ multiplex PCR reads, giving one row per CDR3 protein. The table includes roughly 140,000 distinct CDR3 sequences, more than 90% detected once. Susac syndrome patients met recently defined diagnostic criteria for definite or probable disease. Negative isolation yielded CD8+ and CD4+ T cells; FACS enriched TEMRA cells. The receptor was isolated from a human donor with Susac syndrome. The sequencing input was CD4+ T cells from PBMCs. This chain joins TRBV10-2 and TRBJ2-1, with TRBD2 as a possible D gene (6 bases). CDR3 in amino acids: CASRATVGGRYNEQFF. The CDR3 region has the DNA TGCGCCAGCAGGGCGACGGTGGGAGGAAGATACAATGAGCAGTTCTTC.